The clone carrying this TCR beta chain came up a few times. Its antigen is not known. Germline trimming cut 4 bases from V and 4 bases from J; bases unmatched to any gene: 0. Germline V gene lookup returns CDR1 KGHDR and CDR2 SFDVKD. The CDR3 totals 13 residues. This record belongs to a study of T-cell memory formation after mild COVID-19. General study points: A subset of responding clones appeared in pre-infection memory, suggesting cross-reactive memory joined. The authors did not confirm SARS-CoV-2 specificity of second-wave clones peaking day 37.

A single record per CDR3 protein comes from TCRdb applying MiXCR to the 5' RACE reads. The repertoire consists of around 370,000 distinct CDR3 sequences, with 21% occurring once and the leading ten covering roughly an eighth. V usage is TRBV24-1 and J usage is TRBJ2-5; 9 nucleotides align to TRBD2. The receptor comes from an adult woman who had mild COVID-19 (a few samples of this study predate the infection). Cell type and time point are not known. The sample taken for sequencing was PBMCs or a T cell subset sorted from them (not recorded which). The CDR3 DNA reads as TGTGCCACCAGTGAACTAGCGGGAGAGACCCAGTACTTC. Protein product: CATSELAGETQYF.